Reported below is one T cell receptor (beta chain). This specimen comes from a study of blood T cell repertoires in COVID-19. Sequenced by immunoSEQ multiplex PCR; TCRdb stores in-frame clones only, minus some. Counted here are hundreds of thousands of clones, 87% occurring once; the ten biggest clones make up 3%. The CDR3 loop spans 13 amino acids. Germline V gene lookup returns CDR1 MNHEY and CDR2 SMNVEV (reference sequence). V shed 6 bases, J shed 4 bases, and the junction held 3 bases outside the gene matches. This TCR was recovered from a man younger than 35 with active or convalescent COVID-19. Sequences were obtained from peripheral blood. The V call is TRBV27, the J call TRBJ1-2, with TRBD1 identical over 9 bases. This CDR3 is CASSRDRAYGYTF. DNA of the CDR3: TGTGCCAGCAGCCGGGACAGGGCCTATGGCTACACCTTC.